The T cell receptor beta chain under discussion was sequenced for a study of CD8+ T cells in alopecia areata. Investigators isolated RNA and reverse transcribed it into cDNA to act as the sequencing template. Some clones are missing from TCRdb's copy, which holds only in-frame ones; the method was immunoSEQ multiplex PCR. Among some 51,000 clones, around 96% were seen once, and the ten largest hold roughly 26%. Germline V gives CDR1 SGHKS, CDR2 YYEKEE (reference sequence). This CDR3 region has 17 residues. The ends were cut back, 2 bases at V and 6 bases at J, with 18 bases in the middle. The V gene is TRBV5-5, the J gene TRBJ2-6; a possible D gene is TRBD1 (5 bases). This receptor was obtained from a human donor with alopecia areata. This sample comprised CD8+ T cells sorted from blood, obtained at week 0. The CDR3 nucleotides read TGTGCCAGCAGCTTAAACAGACAGTCCCAACAGGCCAACGTCCTGACTTTC. Protein product: CASSLNRQSQQANVLTF.